These 16 T cell receptor beta chains originate from one sample sequenced in a study of ipilimumab plus nivolumab after autologous stem cell transplantation. The table came from immunoSEQ multiplex PCR; TCRdb's copy has only in-frame clones and leaves some out. The data show under 30,000 clones, around 84% seen once. Source: PBMCs, taken in a trial of ipilimumab plus nivolumab as post-transplant consolidation. These receptors were obtained from a male donor with diffuse large B-cell lymphoma.

This chain uses TRBV18 with TRBJ2-6, with 11 nucleotides matching TRBD2. Germline trimming cut 1 base from V and 2 bases from J; bases unmatched to any gene: 4. The CDR3 is 18 residues long. Germline CDR1 reads KGHSH; CDR2 reads LQKENI. CDR3 DNA sequence: TGTGCCAGCTCACCACTGGTAGCGGGGGGGCCTGGGGCCAACGTCCTGACTTTC. It yields the protein CASSPLVAGGPGANVLTF.

The rearrangement joins TRBV18 to TRBJ2-6, with D perhaps matching TRBD1 (6 bases). With 3 bases removed from V and 0 bases from J, the gap between germline ends came to 12 bases. The germline V gene has CDR1 KGHSH and CDR2 LQKENI. This CDR3 region has 17 residues. Here the CDR3 DNA reads TGTGCCAGCTCACCCCAGGGGACGGGCTCTGGGGCCAACGTCCTGACTTTC. As protein: CASSPQGTGSGANVLTF.

Worth noting for this clone: Other nucleotide sequences in the sample specify the same CDR3. The V gene is TRBV2, the J gene TRBJ2-5, with 8 bases matching TRBD2. The CDR3 spans 14 residues. The junction had 11 bases not matched to a gene; V was cut back by 7 bases and J by 7 bases. Germline V gives CDR1 SNHLY, CDR2 FYNNEI. The CDR3 sequence is CASNRNGAGGTQYF. In nucleotides, the CDR3 is TGTGCCAGCAACAGGAATGGGGCGGGGGGGACCCAGTACTTC.

This sequence joins TRBV11-2 and TRBJ1-4; D is ambiguous. The length of the CDR3 is 12 residues. Germline lookup yields CDR1 SGHAT and CDR2 FQNNGV. V lost 1 base and J lost 7, with 4 bases in between. The CDR3, as DNA: TGTGCCAGCAGCTTAGTGGGTGAAAAACTGTTTTTT. It encodes CASSLVGEKLFF.

The chain is built from TRBV12-2 and TRBJ1-5; TRBD1, as called in the table, went unchecked against the DNA. TRBV12-2 corresponds to a pseudogene. CDR3 length equals 18 residues. The CDR3: CASRTYAGHRGSNQPQHF. The CDR3 coding sequence is TGTGCAAGTCGCACCTACGCCGGTCACAGGGGTAGCAATCAGCCCCAGCATTTT.

The genes are TRBV10-3 and TRBJ2-7; 7 bases are shared with TRBD2. CDR1 and CDR2 from the germline V gene are ENHRY and SYGVKD. Germline trimming cut 8 bases from V and 6 bases from J; bases unmatched to any gene: 7. This CDR3 has 12 residues. The CDR3 DNA follows: TGTGCCATCGGCTCCAGGGAGGGCGAGCAGTACTTC. It specifies CAIGSREGEQYF.

The chain carries TRBV4-3 and TRBJ1-4, with D uncertain. Trimming took off 0 bases at V and 4 bases at J, with 9 bases between the two ends. CDR1 is LGHNA, CDR2 YSLEER, per germline. CDR3 size: 15 residues. CDR3 amino acids: CASSQDRKSNEKLFF. CDR3 bases: TGCGCCAGCAGCCAAGACAGGAAAAGTAATGAAAAACTGTTTTTT.

V gene TRBV6-5 combines with J gene TRBJ1-1; D unresolved. This CDR3 is built from 10 residues. The V gene's germline CDR1 is MNHEY and CDR2 SVGAGI. Between the trimmed V and J ends, which lost 8 bases and 2 bases, there was a span of 3 bases. The DNA for the CDR3 is TGTGCCAGCGACAACACTGAAGCTTTCTTT. The encoded protein is CASDNTEAFF.

The CDR3 loop reads CASSQATGVNSPLHF. The CDR3 bases are TGTGCCAGCAGCCAAGCGACAGGGGTTAATTCACCCCTCCACTTT. J is TRBJ1-6 and V is TRBV4-2, with 8 bases identical to TRBD1. The germline gives CDR1 LGHNA, CDR2 YNFKEQ. The CDR3 is made up of 15 amino acids. After removal of 1 base from V and 6 bases from J, the junction contained 2 bases not matched to a gene.

The V call is TRBV9, the J call TRBJ2-7; possible D gene TRBD1, 5 bases. The V gene lost 0 bases and the J gene lost 1 base, with 8 bases spanning the gap. The CDR3 runs 14 residues. Germline V gene lookup returns CDR1 SGDLS and CDR2 YYNGEE. The CDR3 coding sequence is TGTGCCAGCAGCGTAGGGGGCGAGTCCTACGAGCAGTACTTC. Translated: CASSVGGESYEQYF.

The chain uses TRBV6-5 and TRBJ1-6; 10 bases map to TRBD1. The ends lost 6 bases at V and 7 bases at J; junction bases unmatched: 3. CDR3 size: 14 residues. Germline V gene data show CDR1 as MNHEY and CDR2 as SVGAGI. The CDR3 DNA follows: TGTGCCAGCAGACCGGGACAGGGGAATTCACCCCTCCACTTT. It specifies CASRPGQGNSPLHF.

V gene TRBV7-9 combines with J gene TRBJ2-5; 11 nucleotides align to TRBD1. The V gene end was trimmed by 6 bases and the J gene end by 5 bases; junction bases not matched to a gene: 5. Per the germline V gene, CDR1 is SEHNR and CDR2 is FQNEAQ (reference sequence). The CDR3 runs 14 residues. This CDR3 is CASSQDRGLETQYF. As DNA, the CDR3 is TGTGCCAGCAGTCAGGACAGGGGGCTTGAGACCCAGTACTTC. Filled out from reference TRBV7-9 and TRBJ2-5, the complete variable domain reads DTGVSQNPRHKITKRGQNVTFRCDPISEHNRLYWYRQTLGQGPEFLTYFQNEAQLEKSRLLSDRFSAERPKGSFSTLEIQRTEQGDSAMYLCASSQDRGLETQYFGPGTRLLVL.

The chain recombines TRBV4-1 with TRBJ2-5; D is possibly TRBD1 (6 bases). The CDR3 extends over 13 amino acids. CDR1 and CDR2 (germline): MGHRA, YSYEKL. Trimming removed 4 bases at V and 1 base at J, with 7 bases between. The CDR3 nucleotides are TGCGCCAGCAGCCGGGACACCCAAGAGACCCAGTACTTC. Its protein product is CASSRDTQETQYF.

This chain connects TRBV5-6 to TRBJ2-1; 7 bases align to TRBD2. Germline lookup yields CDR1 SGHDT and CDR2 YYEEEE. V lost 0 bases to trimming and J lost 4 bases; unmatched junction nucleotides: 10. This CDR3 comprises 17 residues. The CDR3 DNA is TGTGCCAGCAGCTTGGAAACGGGGGGATTAGCATACAATGAGCAGTTCTTC. Protein product: CASSLETGGLAYNEQFF.

The count of this clone is one. V gene TRBV18 combines with J gene TRBJ1-4; D not resolved. Germline loops: CDR1 KGHSH, CDR2 LQKENI. The V end was cut by 5 bases, the J end by 4 bases, with 8 bases between. This CDR3 is 13 amino acids long. In DNA form, the CDR3 reads TGTGCCAGCTCATCGGGGATTAATGAAAAACTGTTTTTT. This translates into CASSSGINEKLFF.

The J gene is TRBJ2-4, the V gene TRBV7-2, with a possible D match to TRBD2 (6 bases). This CDR3 region has 17 residues. CDR1 and CDR2 from the germline V gene are SGHTA and FQGNSA. Trimming took off 2 bases at V and 1 base at J, with 15 bases between the two ends. The CDR3 region is CASSLRTRGGAKNIQYF. As DNA, the CDR3 is TGTGCCAGCAGCTTAAGAACCAGAGGAGGGGCCAAAAACATTCAGTACTTC.